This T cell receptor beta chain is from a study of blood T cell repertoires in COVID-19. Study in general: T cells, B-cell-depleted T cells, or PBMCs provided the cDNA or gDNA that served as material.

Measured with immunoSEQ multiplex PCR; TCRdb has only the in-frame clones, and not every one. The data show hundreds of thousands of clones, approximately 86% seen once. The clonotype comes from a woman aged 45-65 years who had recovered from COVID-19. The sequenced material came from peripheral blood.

CDR3: CATSRDYRAYYGYTF. CDR3 bases: TGTGCCACCAGCAGAGACTACAGGGCATACTATGGCTACACCTTC. V is TRBV15 and J is TRBJ1-2; weak D call: TRBD1 (6 bases). Germline CDR1 LNHNV, CDR2 YYDKDF (reference sequence). V dropped 0 bases and J dropped 3 bases, with 11 bases sitting between them. This CDR3 region has 15 residues.